This TCR beta chain was sequenced for a study of a mutant IDH1 vaccine in newly diagnosed glioma. Study-wide context: Vaccines were first given 4-6 weeks after radiotherapy alone, or with temozolomide cycles. Patients were pretreated with radiotherapy, temozolomide, or both, mostly both. General study findings and limits: Top-clonotype changes in peripheral T cells seemed unrelated to pseudoprogression.

The time point denotes: week 23, last vaccination. The vaccine gave 300 ug of a 20-mer mutant IDH1 peptide subcutaneously per dose. Libraries were prepared by immunoSEQ multiplex PCR; TCRdb keeps only in-frame clonotypes and omits some of them. Of tens of thousands of clones in the sample, more than 80% are singletons; the top ten hold 0.6% to 0.95%. As regards this clone: Its antigen is as yet unknown.

V lost 3 bases to trimming and J lost 2 bases, with 5 bases between them. Germline values: CDR1 WSHSY, CDR2 SAAADI. The length of the CDR3 is 13 residues. Here the sequenced sample was PBMCs, taken from a glioma patient whose treatment included an IDH1 peptide vaccine. The chain is built from TRBV10-2 and TRBJ1-3, with no clear D. This clonotype originated in a woman aged 45-65 years with glioma. For the CDR3, the DNA is TGCGCCAGCAGTGAAGGGCCTGGAAACACCATATATTTT. It encodes CASSEGPGNTIYF.